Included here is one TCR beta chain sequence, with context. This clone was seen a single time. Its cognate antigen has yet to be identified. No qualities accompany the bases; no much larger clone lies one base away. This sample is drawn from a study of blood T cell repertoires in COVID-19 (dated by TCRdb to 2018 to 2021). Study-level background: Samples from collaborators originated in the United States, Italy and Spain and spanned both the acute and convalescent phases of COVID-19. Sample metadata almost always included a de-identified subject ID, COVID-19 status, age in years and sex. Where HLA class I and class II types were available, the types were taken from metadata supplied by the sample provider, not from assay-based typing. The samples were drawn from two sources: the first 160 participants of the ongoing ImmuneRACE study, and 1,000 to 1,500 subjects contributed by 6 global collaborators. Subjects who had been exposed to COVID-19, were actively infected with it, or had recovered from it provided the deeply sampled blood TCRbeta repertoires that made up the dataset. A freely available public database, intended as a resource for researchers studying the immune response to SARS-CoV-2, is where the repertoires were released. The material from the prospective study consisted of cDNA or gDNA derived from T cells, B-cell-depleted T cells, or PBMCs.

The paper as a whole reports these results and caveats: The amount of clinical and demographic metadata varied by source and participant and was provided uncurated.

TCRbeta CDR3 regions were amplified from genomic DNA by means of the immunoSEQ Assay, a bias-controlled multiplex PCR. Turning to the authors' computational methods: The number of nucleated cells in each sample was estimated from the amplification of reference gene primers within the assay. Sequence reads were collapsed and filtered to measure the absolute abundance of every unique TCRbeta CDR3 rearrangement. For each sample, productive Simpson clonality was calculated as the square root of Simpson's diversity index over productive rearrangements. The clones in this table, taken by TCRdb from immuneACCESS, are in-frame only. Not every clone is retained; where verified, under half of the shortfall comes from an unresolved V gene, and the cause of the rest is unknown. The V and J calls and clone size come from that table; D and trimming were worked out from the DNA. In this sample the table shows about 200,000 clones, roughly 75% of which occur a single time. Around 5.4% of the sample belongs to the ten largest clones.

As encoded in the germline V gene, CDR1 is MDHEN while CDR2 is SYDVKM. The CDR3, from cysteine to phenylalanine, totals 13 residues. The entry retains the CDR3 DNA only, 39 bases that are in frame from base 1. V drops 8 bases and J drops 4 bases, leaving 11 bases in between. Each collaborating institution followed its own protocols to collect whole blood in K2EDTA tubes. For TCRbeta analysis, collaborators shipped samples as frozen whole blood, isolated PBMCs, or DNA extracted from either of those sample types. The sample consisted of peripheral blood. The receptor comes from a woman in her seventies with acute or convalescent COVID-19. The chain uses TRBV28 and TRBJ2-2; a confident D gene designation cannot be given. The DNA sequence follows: TGTGCCAGCGATGACCGGAGCACCGGGGAGCTGTTTTTT. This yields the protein CASDDRSTGELFF.